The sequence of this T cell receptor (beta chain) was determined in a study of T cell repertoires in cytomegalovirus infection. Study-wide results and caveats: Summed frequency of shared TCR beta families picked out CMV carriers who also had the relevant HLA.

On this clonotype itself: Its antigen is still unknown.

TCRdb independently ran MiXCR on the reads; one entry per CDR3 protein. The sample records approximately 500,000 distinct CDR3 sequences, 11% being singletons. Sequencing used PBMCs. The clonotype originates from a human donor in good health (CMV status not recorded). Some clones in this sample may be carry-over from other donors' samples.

CDR3 loop: CSGGGDSYNEQFF. In nucleotides, the CDR3 is TGCAGTGGCGGGGGAGATTCATACAATGAGCAGTTCTTC. V is TRBV20-1 and J is TRBJ2-1, with 7 bases fitting TRBD2. CDR3 size: 13 residues. V was pared by 7 bases and J by 4 bases, with 7 bases of the junction left unmatched. CDR1 is DFQATT and CDR2 is SNEGSKA in the germline V gene (reference sequence).